The rows below give T cell receptor beta chains drawn from one sample of a study of T-cell reconstitution after alpha-beta-depleted transplantation in children. Via MiXCR, TCRdb re-called the PCR reads, giving one row per CDR3 protein. The sample lists approximately 88,000 distinct CDR3 sequences; approximately 12% were seen once. Sample: PBMCs from the stem cell graft donor, taken from the stem cell graft. The receptors derive from a human donor who donated a stem cell graft to a child with inherited bone marrow failure. CDR3s include the opening cysteine and the closing phenylalanine or tryptophan. D genes are given only for firm matches. The size field is filled for only some rows; it gives once, few, many or a size class.

j_call,v_call,d_call,clone_size,cdr3_aa,cdr3_nt
TRBJ2-7,TRBV7-2,TRBD2,many,CASSPTSGGTYEQYF,TGTGCCAGCAGCCCAACTAGCGGGGGCACCTACGAGCAGTACTTC
TRBJ1-1,TRBV5-1,TRBD1,many,CASSWTGTGTEAFF,TGCGCCAGCAGCTGGACAGGGACGGGCACTGAAGCTTTCTTT
TRBJ2-5,TRBV4-3,TRBD2,many,CASSQDFLGTSDQETQYF,TGCGCCAGCAGCCAAGATTTTCTCGGGACTAGCGACCAAGAGACCCAGTACTTC
TRBJ2-7,TRBV12-3/TRBV12-4,TRBD2,many,CARRPGLGNSYEQYF,TGTGCCCGAAGACCGGGACTAGGCAACTCCTACGAGCAGTACTTC
TRBJ2-2,TRBV7-9,TRBD1,NA,CASSFTGTGGSGELFF,TGTGCCAGCAGCTTCACCGGGACAGGGGGTTCCGGGGAGCTGTTTTTT
TRBJ2-2,TRBV28,NA,many,CASTMVRDTGELFF,TGTGCCAGCACCATGGTGCGGGACACCGGGGAGCTGTTTTTT
TRBJ1-1,TRBV27,NA,many,CASSPYGRMNTEAFF,TGTGCCAGCAGTCCCTACGGACGGATGAACACTGAAGCTTTCTTT
TRBJ2-1,TRBV6-5,NA,many,CASSYFHGSYNEQFF,TGTGCCAGCAGTTACTTTCACGGCTCTTACAATGAGCAGTTCTTC
TRBJ2-7,TRBV4-2,NA,many,CASSQEGFLQYF,TGTGCCAGCAGCCAAGAAGGGTTCCTGCAGTACTTC
TRBJ1-4,TRBV11-2,NA,many,CASSLGYFGITATNEKLFF,TGTGCCAGCAGCTTAGGATACTTCGGGATAACCGCAACTAATGAAAAACTGTTTTTT
TRBJ2-5,TRBV5-1,TRBD2,many,CASSYGGGVETQYF,TGCGCCAGCAGCTACGGGGGGGGAGTAGAGACCCAGTACTTC
TRBJ2-5,TRBV5-1,NA,many,CASSRTSNPNGETQYF,TGCGCCAGCAGCCGGACGAGCAACCCTAATGGGGAGACCCAGTACTTC
TRBJ2-5,TRBV24-1,NA,many,CATSHRADETQYF,TGTGCCACCAGTCACAGGGCGGATGAGACCCAGTACTTC
TRBJ2-7,TRBV27,TRBD2,many,CASSSPGLAGSYEQYF,TGTGCCAGCAGTTCCCCGGGACTAGCGGGATCCTACGAGCAGTACTTC
TRBJ1-1,TRBV5-6,NA,many,CASSALKWTPMNTEAFF,TGTGCCAGCAGCGCCCTTAAATGGACACCTATGAACACTGAAGCTTTCTTT
TRBJ2-7,TRBV4-1,NA,few,CASSQARFYEQYF,TGCGCCAGCAGCCAAGCTCGCTTTTACGAGCAGTACTTC
TRBJ1-1,TRBV29-1,TRBD1,many,CSVTQGVRDTEAFF,TGCAGCGTTACCCAGGGGGTGAGGGACACTGAAGCTTTCTTT
TRBJ2-3,TRBV5-1,NA,many,CASSLDPSTDTQYF,TGCGCCAGCAGCTTAGACCCGAGCACAGATACGCAGTATTTT
TRBJ1-2,TRBV5-1,NA,many,CASSLKDYGYTF,TGCGCCAGCAGCTTGAAGGATTATGGCTACACCTTC
TRBJ2-1,TRBV20-1,TRBD2,many,CSAQSGRVYNEQFF,TGCAGTGCCCAGAGCGGGAGGGTATACAATGAGCAGTTCTTC
TRBJ1-4,TRBV5-1,NA,many,CASSLGGADEKLFF,TGCGCCAGCAGCTTAGGGGGAGCCGATGAAAAACTGTTTTTT
TRBJ2-1,TRBV5-1,NA,many,CASSSTPSGNSYNEQFF,TGCGCCAGCAGCTCCACCCCCAGCGGAAACTCCTACAATGAGCAGTTCTTC
TRBJ2-2,TRBV5-1,NA,few,CASSFTGNTGELFF,TGCGCCAGCAGCTTCACAGGCAACACCGGGGAGCTGTTTTTT
TRBJ2-4,TRBV7-2,NA,many,CASSLASRYRDIQYF,TGTGCCAGCAGCTTAGCTTCGAGATATAGGGACATTCAGTACTTC
TRBJ2-3,TRBV11-2,TRBD1,many,CASSLVTGQGGDTDTQYF,TGTGCCAGCAGCTTAGTCACCGGACAGGGGGGGGACACAGATACGCAGTATTTT
TRBJ2-3,TRBV10-3,NA,NA,CAMGTPQASTDTQYF,TGTGCCATGGGGACTCCACAAGCCAGCACAGATACGCAGTATTTT
TRBJ2-6,TRBV18,TRBD1,many,CASSPGTGNSGANVLTF,TGTGCCAGCTCACCCGGGACAGGAAACTCTGGGGCCAACGTCCTGACTTTC
TRBJ2-1,TRBV5-1,TRBD2,many,CASSLGLAAYNEQFF,TGCGCCAGCAGCTTGGGTCTAGCGGCCTACAATGAGCAGTTCTTC
TRBJ2-3,TRBV5-1,TRBD2,many,CASSLGLAGEPDTQYF,TGCGCCAGCAGCCTGGGACTAGCGGGAGAGCCAGATACGCAGTATTTT
TRBJ1-1,TRBV6-2/TRBV6-3,TRBD1,NA,CASSYGRGRMTEAFF,TGTGCCAGCAGTTACGGGAGGGGGCGCATGACTGAAGCTTTCTTT
TRBJ2-5,TRBV5-1,TRBD2,many,CASAGTSGMETQYF,TGCGCCAGCGCTGGCACTAGCGGGATGGAGACCCAGTACTTC
TRBJ2-2,TRBV5-1,NA,many,CASSLPDSGINTGELFF,TGCGCCAGCAGCTTGCCGGACAGTGGAATTAACACCGGGGAGCTGTTTTTT
TRBJ1-2,TRBV4-2,TRBD1,many,CASSQEGGGQFYGYTF,TGTGCCAGCAGCCAAGAGGGGGGGGGACAGTTCTATGGCTACACCTTC
TRBJ2-1,TRBV29-1,TRBD1,many,CSVDLSEGANEQFF,TGCAGCGTTGACCTCAGCGAGGGGGCTAATGAGCAGTTCTTC
TRBJ2-5,TRBV11-2,NA,NA,CASSFGKKPQYF,TGTGCCAGCAGCTTCGGGAAAAAGCCCCAGTACTTC